The rows below give T cell receptor beta chains drawn from one sample of a study of post-analysis software for immune sequencing data. Each CDR3 protein is one row after TCRdb ran MiXCR on the PCR reads. The table records about 540,000 distinct CDR3 sequences, about a third of them present only once. Material: blood. Receptors originate from a girl aged 2 to 17 with multiple sclerosis. Both conserved end residues are part of each CDR3. A D gene is named only where the DNA matches it firmly. Rows give clone size only sometimes, using once, few, many, or a class for an expanded clone.

.	.	TRBV6-1	TRBJ1-6	TGTGCCAGCAGAGGCAGGGGCTCAAGCTCCTATAATTCACCCCTCCACTTT	CASRGRGSSSYNSPLHF
once	TRBD1	TRBV9	TRBJ1-5	TGTGCCAGCAGCGTAGGACAGGGGGGAGGTGAGCCCCAGCATTTT	CASSVGQGGGEPQHF
many	.	TRBV5-5	TRBJ2-7	TGTGCCAGCAGCTTGCCCGATGCTTCCTACGAGCAGTACTTC	CASSLPDASYEQYF
many	.	TRBV4-2	TRBJ1-2	TGTGCCAGCAGCCAAGAGAACAGTAACTATGGCTACACCTTC	CASSQENSNYGYTF
.	TRBD1	TRBV3-1	TRBJ1-2	TGTGTCAGCAGCCAAGCTGAGGGACAGTATGGCTACACCTTC	CVSSQAEGQYGYTF
.	.	TRBV11-2	TRBJ2-5	TGTGCCAGCAGCATACGACTGGGCCAAGAGACCCAGTACTTC	CASSIRLGQETQYF
few	.	TRBV3-1	TRBJ1-6	TGTGCCAGCAGCCAAGTCCGAGGGCAGGGTTATTCCTATAATTCACCCCTCCACTTT	CASSQVRGQGYSYNSPLHF
.	.	TRBV4-1	TRBJ2-4	TGCGCCAGCAGCCAAGAGTTGCAGCTCAAAAACATTCAGTACTTC	CASSQELQLKNIQYF
.	.	TRBV7-9	TRBJ2-1	TGTGCCAGCAGCCGGACTTACAATGAGCAGTTCTTC	CASSRTYNEQFF
few	.	TRBV12-3/TRBV12-4	TRBJ2-5	TGTGCCAGCAGTCCCCGGGACTTGCAAGAGACCCAGTACTTC	CASSPRDLQETQYF
.	.	TRBV9	TRBJ2-3	TGTGCCAGCAGCGGTACTGAACCGGGCACAGATACGCAGTATTTT	CASSGTEPGTDTQYF
few	TRBD2	TRBV3-1	TRBJ2-3	TGTGCCAGCAGCCAGCAGCGGGGGCCACTCACAGATACGCAGTATTTT	CASSQQRGPLTDTQYF
few	.	TRBV20-1	TRBJ1-2	TGCAGTGCGCTACAGGAGGGCGATGGCTACACCTTC	CSALQEGDGYTF
few	.	TRBV2	TRBJ2-3	TGTGCCAGCAGTATAGACCCACGGTTCCTCGCAGATACGCAGTATTTT	CASSIDPRFLADTQYF
.	.	TRBV5-1	TRBJ1-4	TGCGCCAGCAGCTTGGAGTCCGGTGACGAAAAACTGTTTTTT	CASSLESGDEKLFF
.	TRBD1	TRBV5-1	TRBJ2-1	TGCGCCAGCAGCGTGGGACAGGCTTACAATGAGCAGTTCTTC	CASSVGQAYNEQFF
.	.	TRBV20-1	TRBJ2-3	TGCAGTGCTCTCCTACTAAGTTCTAGCGCAGATACGCAGTATTTT	CSALLLSSSADTQYF
.	.	TRBV20-1	TRBJ1-1	TGCAGTGCTAGAAGGTCGGGCATCATGAACACTGAAGCTTTCTTT	CSARRSGIMNTEAFF
.	.	TRBV20-1	TRBJ2-1	TGCAGTGCTAGTGCCGGGCCTCACGGGTTCTTC	CSASAGPHGFF
.	.	TRBV6-5	TRBJ1-2	TGTGCCAGCAGTTACTCGAGTCTGGCTGGGGATGGCTACACCTTC	CASSYSSLAGDGYTF
once	.	TRBV27	TRBJ1-1	TGTGCCAGCAGTTTATGGGGGGGCTTAAACACTGAAGCTTTCTTT	CASSLWGGLNTEAFF
few	TRBD2	TRBV20-1	TRBJ2-6	TGCAGTGCTAGGGATGGGAGGACTAGTAGCTCTGGGGCCAACGTCCTGACTTTC	CSARDGRTSSSGANVLTF
.	TRBD1	TRBV5-5	TRBJ2-5	TGTGCCAGCAGCTTAGCCACAGGGGGGCAGGAGACCCAGTACTTC	CASSLATGGQETQYF
few	TRBD1	TRBV10-3	TRBJ2-3	TGTGCCATCAATCCGGGACAGGGGTTGGATACGCAGTATTTT	CAINPGQGLDTQYF
.	.	TRBV3-1	TRBJ2-2	TGTGCCAGCAGCCAAGTTGCAGGGTATACCGGGGAGCTGTTTTTT	CASSQVAGYTGELFF
few	TRBD1	TRBV7-2	TRBJ2-1	TGTGCCAGCAGACTATCTCCAGGGGGATACAATGAGCAGTTCTTC	CASRLSPGGYNEQFF
few	TRBD2	TRBV20-1	TRBJ2-5	TGCAGTTTTAGCCTAGCGGGGGCGAGGGAGACCCAGTACTTC	CSFSLAGARETQYF
.	TRBD2	TRBV24-1	TRBJ2-1	TGTGTCACCACGAGCGGGGACGAGCAGTTCTTC	CVTTSGDEQFF
few	TRBD2	TRBV10-3	TRBJ2-5	TGTGCCATCGGGCGGGGGCAAGAGACCCAGTACTTC	CAIGRGQETQYF
.	TRBD1	TRBV6-5	TRBJ1-6	TGTGCCAGCAGCTCTTGGGGACAGAATAATTCACCCCTCCACTTT	CASSSWGQNNSPLHF
.	TRBD1	TRBV29-1	TRBJ1-5	TGCAGCGTGGGGGACAGGGGAAATCAGCCCCAGCATTTT	CSVGDRGNQPQHF
few	.	TRBV9	TRBJ2-5	TGTGCCAGCAGCGGACCGTCTGTGGGCCAAGAGACCCAGTACTTC	CASSGPSVGQETQYF